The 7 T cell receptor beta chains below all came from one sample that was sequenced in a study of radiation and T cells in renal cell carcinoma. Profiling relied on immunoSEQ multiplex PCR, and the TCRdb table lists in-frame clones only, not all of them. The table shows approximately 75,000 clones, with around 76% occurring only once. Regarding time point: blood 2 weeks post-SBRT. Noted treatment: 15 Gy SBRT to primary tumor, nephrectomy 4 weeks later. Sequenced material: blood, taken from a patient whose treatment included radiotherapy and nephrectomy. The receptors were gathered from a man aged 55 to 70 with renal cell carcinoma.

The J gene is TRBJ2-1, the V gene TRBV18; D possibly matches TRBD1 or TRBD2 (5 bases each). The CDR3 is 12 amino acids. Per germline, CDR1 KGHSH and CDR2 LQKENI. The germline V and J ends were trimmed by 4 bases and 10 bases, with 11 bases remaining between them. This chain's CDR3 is CASSQQGREQFF. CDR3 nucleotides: TGTGCCAGCTCACAGCAGGGACGCGAGCAGTTCTTC.

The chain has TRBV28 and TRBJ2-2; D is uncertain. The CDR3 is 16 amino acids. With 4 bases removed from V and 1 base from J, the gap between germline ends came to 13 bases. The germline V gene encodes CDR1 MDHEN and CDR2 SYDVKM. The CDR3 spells CASSSSGWVNTGELFF. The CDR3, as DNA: TGTGCCAGCAGTTCCTCCGGGTGGGTGAACACCGGGGAGCTGTTTTTT.

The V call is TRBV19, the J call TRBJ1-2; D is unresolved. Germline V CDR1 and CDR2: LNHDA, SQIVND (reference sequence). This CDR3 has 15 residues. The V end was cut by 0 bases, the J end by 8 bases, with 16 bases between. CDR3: CASSIDLWQLDGYTF. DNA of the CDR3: TGTGCCAGTAGTATAGATCTCTGGCAATTGGACGGCTACACCTTC.

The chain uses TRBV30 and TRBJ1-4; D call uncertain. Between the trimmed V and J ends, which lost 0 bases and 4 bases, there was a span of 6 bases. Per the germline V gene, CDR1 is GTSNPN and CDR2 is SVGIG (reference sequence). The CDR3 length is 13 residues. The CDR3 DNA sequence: TGTGCCTGGAGTGTTTCAGATAATGAAAAACTGTTTTTT. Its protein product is CAWSVSDNEKLFF.

The CDR3 nucleotides read TGTGCCAGTAGTTCGGACAGGGACCTCTATGGCTACACCTTC. Translation gives CASSSDRDLYGYTF. The chain has TRBV19 and TRBJ1-2; 8 bases agree with TRBD1. This CDR3 spans 14 amino acids. Germline CDR1 is LNHDA and CDR2 is SQIVND (reference sequence). Trimming cost V 5 bases and J 4 bases; bases outside gene matches: 6. Variable domain in full (rest from reference TRBV19 and TRBJ1-2): DGGITQSPKYLFRKEGQNVTLSCEQNLNHDAMYWYRQDPGQGLRLIYYSQIVNDFQKGDIAEGYSVSREKKESFPLTVTSAQKNPTAFYLCASSSDRDLYGYTFGSGTRLTVV.

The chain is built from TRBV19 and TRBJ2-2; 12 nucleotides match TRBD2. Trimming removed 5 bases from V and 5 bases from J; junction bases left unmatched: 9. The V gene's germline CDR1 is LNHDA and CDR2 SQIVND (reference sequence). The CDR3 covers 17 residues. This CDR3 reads CASSSRLAGVKTGELFF. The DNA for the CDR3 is TGTGCCAGTAGTTCACGACTAGCGGGAGTTAAGACCGGGGAGCTGTTTTTT.

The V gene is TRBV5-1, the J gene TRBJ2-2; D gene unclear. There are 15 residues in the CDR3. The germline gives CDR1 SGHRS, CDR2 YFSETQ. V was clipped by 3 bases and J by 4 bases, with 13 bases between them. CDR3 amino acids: CASSSHSLSTGELFF. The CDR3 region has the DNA TGCGCCAGCAGCTCTCACTCACTAAGCACCGGGGAGCTGTTTTTT.